This is a list of T cell receptor beta chains from one sample in a study of beta chain features in type 1 diabetes. Repertoires were generated with immunoSEQ multiplex PCR, while TCRdb's copy carries only in-frame clones and drops some. The sample has about 410,000 clones, about 14% seen once. The sample taken for sequencing was naive CD4+ T cells from blood. All receptors derive from a man younger than 45 in good health. The CDR3 runs from the conserved cysteine through the conserved F or W. A D gene is named only where the DNA matches it firmly. Rows may omit the clone size; those that give it use once, few, many or a size class.

TRBJ2-2	-	few	TRBV29-1	CSVAQTGELFF	TGCAGCGTTGCCCAGACCGGGGAGCTGTTTTTT
TRBJ2-1	-	once	TRBV6-5	CASSYSLVPRNEQFF	TGTGCCAGCAGTTACTCCCTCGTACCGAGGAATGAGCAGTTCTTC
TRBJ2-7	-	few	TRBV7-9	CASSSANEQYF	TGTGCCAGCAGTTCCGCCAACGAGCAGTACTTC
TRBJ2-3	TRBD1	-	TRBV5-4	CASSPGTVADTQYF	TGTGCCAGCAGCCCCGGGACAGTCGCAGATACGCAGTATTTT
TRBJ2-5	-	many	TRBV13	CASSLRGETQYF	TGTGCCAGCAGCTTGAGGGGAGAGACCCAGTACTTC
TRBJ2-3	-	-	TRBV6-6	CASSLRSTDTQYF	TGTGCCAGCTCGCTCCGAAGCACAGATACGCAGTATTTT
TRBJ2-1	TRBD2	few	TRBV13	CASSSPTSGGYNEQFF	TGTGCCAGCAGCTCCCCGACTAGCGGGGGTTACAATGAGCAGTTCTTC
TRBJ2-6	-	-	TRBV18	CASSPPLGGSGANVLTF	TGTGCCAGCTCACCACCGTTAGGGGGTTCTGGGGCCAACGTCCTGACTTTC
TRBJ2-1	-	few	TRBV18	CASSPSGDRPINEQFF	TGTGCCAGCTCCCCCTCGGGGGACCGACCGATCAATGAGCAGTTCTTC
TRBJ1-1	-	-	TRBV4-3	CASSQDPAAVLTGAFF	TGCGCCAGCAGCCAAGACCCCGCAGCAGTCCTCACGGGAGCTTTCTTT
TRBJ1-2	-	-	TRBV30	CAWSGYGLHSYTF	TGTGCCTGGAGTGGATACGGTTTACATAGCTACACCTTC
TRBJ2-3	-	few	TRBV30	CAWSPGASTDTQYF	TGTGCCTGGAGCCCGGGAGCTAGCACAGATACGCAGTATTTT
TRBJ2-5	-	-	TRBV29-1	CSVGRGETQYF	TGCAGCGTTGGGAGAGGAGAGACCCAGTACTTC
TRBJ2-3	-	-	TRBV29-1	CSVEGSGQPDTQYF	TGCAGCGTTGAAGGTAGCGGCCAGCCAGATACGCAGTATTTT
TRBJ2-2	TRBD2	few	TRBV7-2	CASSLEFTSGNTGELFF	TGTGCCAGCAGCTTAGAGTTTACTAGCGGAAACACCGGGGAGCTGTTTTTT
TRBJ2-7	-	-	TRBV5-1	CASSLQGPTYEQYF	TGCGCCAGCAGCTTACAGGGTCCTACCTACGAGCAGTACTTC
TRBJ2-1	TRBD2	-	TRBV11-2	CASSREEFF	TGTGCCAGCAGTCGGGAGGAGTTCTTC
TRBJ2-1	-	-	TRBV4-1	CASSQVWGVDEPYNEQFF	TGCGCCAGCAGCCAAGTCTGGGGCGTCGATGAGCCATACAATGAGCAGTTCTTC
TRBJ2-6	TRBD1	-	TRBV2	CASRSRGQGANVLTF	TGTGCCAGCAGATCCAGGGGGCAAGGGGCCAACGTCCTGACTTTC
TRBJ1-1	-	few	TRBV4-3	CASSQVPGTSTEAFF	TGCGCCAGCAGCCAAGTCCCTGGGACGAGCACTGAAGCTTTCTTT
TRBJ2-3	-	few	TRBV28	CASRMTAPGTSTDTQYF	TGTGCCAGCAGGATGACGGCTCCCGGGACTAGCACAGATACGCAGTATTTT
TRBJ2-5	-	-	TRBV11-2	CASSLGRGAELRKTQYF	TGTGCCAGCAGCTTAGGCAGGGGCGCGGAATTAAGGAAGACCCAGTACTTC
TRBJ2-5	TRBD1	-	TRBV10-3	CAISRGRGETQYF	TGTGCCATCAGCAGGGGGCGCGGAGAGACCCAGTACTTC
TRBJ1-1	-	-	TRBV18	CASSVKQGDGTEAFF	TGTGCCAGCTCAGTGAAACAGGGAGATGGCACTGAAGCTTTCTTT
TRBJ1-3	TRBD1	few	TRBV11-2	CASSSWTGHSGNTIYF	TGTGCCAGCAGCTCCTGGACAGGGCACTCTGGAAACACCATATATTTT
TRBJ1-2	-	-	TRBV18	CASSPNSREGGYTF	TGTGCCAGCTCACCAAACTCGAGGGAGGGCGGCTACACCTTC
TRBJ2-1	TRBD2	-	TRBV2	CASSVASGRSHEQFF	TGTGCCAGCAGTGTTGCTAGCGGGAGGTCCCATGAGCAGTTCTTC
TRBJ1-1	-	-	TRBV5-1	CASNTDTGLGTEAFF	TGCGCCAGCAATACAGATACAGGGCTGGGCACTGAAGCTTTCTTT
TRBJ2-1	-	-	TRBV9	CASSVANGGNEQFF	TGTGCCAGCAGCGTAGCGAATGGGGGTAATGAGCAGTTCTTC
TRBJ2-3	-	-	TRBV5-1	CASSFKQGPTDTQYF	TGCGCCAGCAGCTTTAAACAGGGACCCACAGATACGCAGTATTTT
TRBJ2-5	TRBD2	few	TRBV7-2	CASRQAGVETQYF	TGTGCCAGCAGGCAAGCGGGAGTTGAGACCCAGTACTTC
TRBJ1-2	-	few	TRBV19	CASSIPRGEYYGYTF	TGTGCCAGTAGTATCCCCAGGGGCGAGTACTATGGCTACACCTTC
TRBJ2-2	-	few	TRBV9	CASSVGRGELFF	TGTGCCAGCAGCGTAGGCAGGGGGGAGCTGTTTTTT
TRBJ1-1	-	-	TRBV5-6	CASSLGRGTEAFF	TGTGCCAGCAGCTTGGGGCGGGGCACTGAAGCTTTCTTT
TRBJ2-5	TRBD1	few	TRBV6-6	CASSYSRGRGETQYF	TGTGCCAGCAGTTATTCTAGGGGGCGTGGAGAGACCCAGTACTTC
TRBJ2-3	-	many	TRBV23-1	CASIAQEHPDDTQYF	TGCGCCAGCATCGCACAGGAACACCCGGATGATACGCAGTATTTT
TRBJ2-3	-	-	TRBV5-1	CASSADWVYF	TGCGCCAGCAGCGCTGACTGGGTATATTTT
TRBJ1-1	-	-	TRBV10-3	CATLDMNTEAFF	TGTGCCACGTTAGATATGAACACTGAAGCTTTCTTT
TRBJ1-6	-	-	TRBV11-2	CASSLRQTNSPLHF	TGTGCCAGCAGCTTAAGACAGACAAATTCACCCCTCCACTTT
TRBJ1-2	-	-	TRBV6-6	CASSLGVEAPYGYTF	TGTGCCAGCAGTTTAGGGGTCGAAGCCCCATATGGCTACACCTTC
TRBJ2-3	TRBD1	-	TRBV19	CASSDRGRDTQYF	TGTGCCAGCTCGGACAGGGGACGAGATACGCAGTATTTT
TRBJ2-3	TRBD2	-	TRBV5-4	CASSPTSGRTDTQYF	TGTGCCAGCAGCCCGACTAGCGGGAGAACAGATACGCAGTATTTT
TRBJ1-1	-	-	TRBV6-5	CASRRQGIAFF	TGTGCCAGCAGAAGGCAGGGGATAGCTTTCTTT
TRBJ2-3	-	-	TRBV5-6	CASSLAGGATQYF	TGTGCCAGCAGCTTGGCAGGCGGGGCTACGCAGTATTTT
TRBJ2-2	-	few	TRBV19	CASSENTGELFF	TGTGCCAGTAGCGAGAACACCGGGGAGCTGTTTTTT
TRBJ2-1	-	-	TRBV7-2	CASSSGGNEQFF	TGTGCCAGCAGCTCCGGTGGGAATGAGCAGTTCTTC
TRBJ1-1	-	-	TRBV30	CAWGATGNTEAFF	TGTGCCTGGGGAGCCACAGGGAACACTGAAGCTTTCTTT
TRBJ2-3	TRBD2	few	TRBV11-2	CASSLGGRATDTQYF	TGTGCCAGCAGCTTAGGCGGGAGAGCAACAGATACGCAGTATTTT
TRBJ1-5	TRBD1	few	TRBV7-8	CASSRRTGMNQPQHF	TGTGCCAGCAGCCGGCGGACAGGAATGAACCAGCCCCAGCATTTT
TRBJ2-1	TRBD2	few	TRBV13	CASSRTSGRPDYNEQFF	TGTGCCAGCAGCCGGACTAGCGGGAGGCCTGATTACAATGAGCAGTTCTTC
TRBJ2-4	TRBD2	few	TRBV5-1	CASSLEGLDIQYF	TGCGCCAGCAGCTTGGAGGGACTAGACATTCAGTACTTC
TRBJ2-3	-	many	TRBV30	CAWSSVSVASAQYF	TGTGCCTGGAGTTCTGTATCGGTTGCGTCGGCGCAGTATTTT
TRBJ2-3	-	-	TRBV11-2	CASSLGTDTQYF	TGTGCCAGCAGCTTGGGCACAGATACGCAGTATTTT
TRBJ1-5	-	few	TRBV5-6	CASSLFDQPQHF	TGTGCCAGCAGCTTGTTCGATCAGCCCCAGCATTTT
TRBJ2-3	-	-	TRBV9	CASSVDQRRTDTQYF	TGTGCCAGCAGCGTAGACCAGCGGCGCACAGATACGCAGTATTTT
TRBJ1-5	-	-	TRBV7-2	CASSLVGQPQHF	TGTGCCAGCAGCTTAGTAGGACAGCCCCAGCATTTT
TRBJ2-3	TRBD2	-	TRBV4-1	CASSPLPSGVTDTQYF	TGCGCCAGCAGCCCCCTCCCCAGCGGGGTCACAGATACGCAGTATTTT
TRBJ2-3	TRBD1	many	TRBV14	CARGQGDTQYF	TGTGCCAGAGGACAGGGGGATACGCAGTATTTT
TRBJ1-5	-	few	TRBV9	CASSAGSDGQPQHF	TGTGCCAGCAGCGCCGGGTCGGATGGACAGCCCCAGCATTTT